One sample yielded the 24 T cell receptor beta chains listed below, sequenced in a study of cytomegalovirus exposure and HLA in healthy donors. Sequenced by immunoSEQ multiplex PCR; TCRdb stores in-frame clones only, minus some. Among 110,000 to 150,000 clones listed, around 90% were seen once. Sequenced input: PBMCs. These receptors came from a woman younger than 35 in good health and CMV-seropositive.

This clone was seen a single time. The chain couples TRBV5-6 to TRBJ2-4; 8 bases fit TRBD1. Trimming removed 0 bases from V and 0 bases from J; junction bases left unmatched: 2. Germline V CDR1 and CDR2: SGHDT, YYEEEE. The CDR3 has 16 amino acids. CDR3 amino acids: CASSLVGTGAKNIQYF. CDR3 coding DNA: TGTGCCAGCAGCTTGGTGGGGACAGGAGCCAAAAACATTCAGTACTTC.

The chain recombines TRBV27 with TRBJ1-5; D call uncertain. Trimming shortened V by 3 bases and J by 2 bases, and 8 bases separated the two germline ends. CDR1 MNHEY and CDR2 SMNVEV come from the germline V gene (reference sequence). CDR3 length equals 14 residues. The CDR3 loop is CASSFRRGNQPQHF. CDR3 coding DNA: TGTGCCAGCAGTTTCCGACGGGGCAATCAGCCCCAGCATTTT.

V gene TRBV29-1 combines with J gene TRBJ2-7; 9 nucleotides line up with TRBD1. Per germline, CDR1 SQVTM and CDR2 ANQGSEA. The CDR3 is 14 amino acids. Germline trimming cut 5 bases from V and 7 bases from J; bases unmatched to any gene: 12. CDR3 protein: CSVPTGTGRGEQYF. CDR3 DNA sequence: TGCAGCGTTCCTACCGGGACAGGGAGGGGGGAGCAGTACTTC.

The chain uses TRBV4-3 and TRBJ2-3; no clear D gene. This CDR3 region has 14 residues. Germline V gene data show CDR1 as LGHNA and CDR2 as YSLEER. V lost 1 base and J 0 bases, leaving 5 bases between the germline ends. CDR3 nucleotide sequence: TGCGCCAGCAGCCAAGCAGCGAGCACAGATACGCAGTATTTT. It encodes CASSQAASTDTQYF.

This chain joins TRBV18 and TRBJ2-7; D not resolved. Germline V gene data show CDR1 as KGHSH and CDR2 as LQKENI. The CDR3 has 15 residues. The V gene lost 4 bases and the J gene lost 0 bases, with 13 bases spanning the gap. The CDR3 here is CASSQSRLSSYEQYF. The CDR3 DNA reads TGTGCCAGCTCACAAAGTCGCCTGAGCTCCTACGAGCAGTACTTC.

J is TRBJ2-3 and V is TRBV11-2; D might be TRBD2 (5 bases). Trimming removed 1 base from V and 11 bases from J, with 16 bases in between. The CDR3 has 14 residues. CDR1 is SGHAT, CDR2 FQNNGV, per germline. The CDR3 sequence is CASSLVVDQGRQYF. The CDR3 DNA is TGTGCCAGCAGCTTAGTGGTGGATCAAGGGAGGCAGTATTTT.

The chain combines TRBV5-6 with TRBJ1-5; 10 bases fit TRBD1. The CDR3 is 14 amino acids. The trim removed 4 bases at V and 5 bases at J, leaving 3 bases unmatched. Germline V gene lookup returns CDR1 SGHDT and CDR2 YYEEEE. CDR3 nucleotides: TGTGCCAGCAGCGACGGGACAGGGGATCAGCCCCAGCATTTT. It encodes CASSDGTGDQPQHF.

V gene TRBV6-6 combines with J gene TRBJ2-3, with 9 nucleotides matching TRBD2. This CDR3 contains 16 residues. Germline lookup yields CDR1 MNHNY and CDR2 SVGAGI (reference sequence). V lost 3 bases and J lost 4; bases outside the gene matches: 8. Written as DNA, the CDR3 is TGTGCCAGCAGTTATCTTGCGGGGGGGCACCCAGATACGCAGTATTTT. It specifies CASSYLAGGHPDTQYF.

This sequence joins TRBV4-3 and TRBJ2-7; D is possibly TRBD2 (5 bases). Germline CDR1 LGHNA, CDR2 YSLEER. This CDR3 has 15 residues. Trimming removed 0 bases at V and 4 bases at J, with 13 bases between. The CDR3 is CASSQDLGNLYEQYF. The DNA of the CDR3 is TGCGCCAGCAGCCAAGATCTCGGGAATTTGTACGAGCAGTACTTC.

V is TRBV6-5 and J is TRBJ2-2; D possibly corresponds to TRBD1 (6 bases). Germline CDR1 and CDR2: MNHEY and SVGAGI. The length of the CDR3 is 12 residues. Trimming took off 6 bases at V and 5 bases at J, with 7 bases between the two ends. The CDR3 spells CASRTGTGELFF. The DNA for the CDR3 is TGTGCCAGCAGAACAGGGACCGGGGAGCTGTTTTTT.

The rearrangement joins TRBV19 to TRBJ1-4, with 9 nucleotides matching TRBD1. J lost 3 bases, V lost 9 bases, and 5 bases had no gene match. Germline V lookup: CDR1 LNHDA, CDR2 SQIVND (reference sequence). The CDR3 is made up of 14 amino acids. The CDR3 DNA is TGTGCCAGCCGGGACAGGGCGGCTAATGAAAAACTGTTTTTT. The encoded protein is CASRDRAANEKLFF.

This chain uses TRBV19 with TRBJ1-6; TRBD1 matches at 9 bases. With 5 bases clipped from V and 7 bases from J, the junction kept 6 bases outside the gene matches. CDR3 length: 15 amino acids. The germline gives CDR1 LNHDA, CDR2 SQIVND (reference sequence). The CDR3 here is CASSLGQGRNSPLHF. The CDR3 DNA reads as TGTGCCAGTAGTCTCGGACAGGGGAGGAATTCACCCCTCCACTTT.

The chain joins TRBV28 to TRBJ2-5, with 8 bases lining up with TRBD2. This CDR3 has 13 residues. Trimming at V came to 5 bases and at J to 5 bases, leaving 4 bases not matched to a gene. The germline gives CDR1 MDHEN, CDR2 SYDVKM. CDR3 region: CASSHQRGETQYF. The CDR3 DNA sequence: TGTGCCAGCAGTCACCAGCGGGGGGAGACCCAGTACTTC. Variable domain in full (rest from reference TRBV28 and TRBJ2-5): DVKVTQSSRYLVKRTGEKVFLECVQDMDHENMFWYRQDPGLGLRLIYFSYDVKMKEKGDIPEGYSVSREKKERFSLILESASTNQTSMYLCASSHQRGETQYFGPGTRLLVL.

The chain couples TRBV6-5 to TRBJ1-2; D is possibly TRBD1 (6 bases). Between the trimmed V and J ends, which lost 5 bases and 4 bases, there was a span of 17 bases. Germline-derived CDR1 and CDR2 are MNHEY and SVGAGI. This CDR3 has 15 residues. This CDR3 is CASSPNIRGGYGYTF. DNA for the CDR3: TGTGCCAGCAGTCCGAACATCAGGGGTGGCTATGGCTACACCTTC.

The J gene is TRBJ2-3, the V gene TRBV7-3, with D tentatively TRBD2 (6 bases). The germline V gene encodes CDR1 SGHTA and CDR2 FQGTGA. The length of the CDR3 is 15 residues. Trimming cost V 2 bases and J 0 bases, with 9 bases left between them. In DNA, the CDR3 is TGTGCCAGCAGCTTACTCGGAGGGAGCACAGATACGCAGTATTTT. This codes for CASSLLGGSTDTQYF.

The chain combines TRBV6-4 with TRBJ1-4, with 7 bases aligning to TRBD1. Germline loops: CDR1 MRHNA, CDR2 SNTAGT. This CDR3 is 14 amino acids long. V lost 10 bases, J lost 7 bases, and 12 bases stayed unmatched. The chain's CDR3 is CANRQGSVIEKLFF. The CDR3, as DNA: TGTGCCAACCGACAGGGATCGGTTATTGAAAAACTGTTTTTT.

On this clone itself: Other DNA sequences in the same sample also yield this CDR3. The gene calls are TRBV12-5 and TRBJ1-1, with 8 bases lining up with TRBD1. The CDR3 is made up of 15 amino acids. V lost 1 base, J lost 5 bases, and 6 bases stayed unmatched. CDR1 is LGHNT, CDR2 FRNRAP, per germline. The DNA of the CDR3 is TGTGCTAGTGGTTTGGGGACAGGGAGGGGGACTGAAGCTTTCTTT. Translated: CASGLGTGRGTEAFF.

This clone has just a few counts. The chain recombines TRBV28 with TRBJ2-1, with D perhaps matching TRBD2 (6 bases). The CDR3 consists of 14 residues. V was shortened by 5 bases and J by 3 bases, with 11 bases between the two germline ends. Germline V CDR1 and CDR2: MDHEN, SYDVKM. The CDR3, as DNA: TGTGCCAGCAGTAACCCCGGGGGCTACAATGAGCAGTTCTTC. Its protein is CASSNPGGYNEQFF. Drawing the rest from reference TRBV28 and TRBJ2-1, the complete variable domain is DVKVTQSSRYLVKRTGEKVFLECVQDMDHENMFWYRQDPGLGLRLIYFSYDVKMKEKGDIPEGYSVSREKKERFSLILESASTNQTSMYLCASSNPGGYNEQFFGPGTRLTVL.

V usage is TRBV27 and J usage is TRBJ1-2, with D unclear. The length of the CDR3 is 13 residues. V gave up 6 bases and J gave up 5 bases, with 13 bases separating them. Germline V gene lookup returns CDR1 MNHEY and CDR2 SMNVEV (reference sequence). The chain's CDR3 is CASSPTSGYGYTF. The CDR3 bases are TGTGCCAGCAGCCCGACGTCGGGGTATGGCTACACCTTC.

This clone was observed a single time. This rearrangement joins TRBV30 to TRBJ1-5; weak D call: TRBD1 (5 bases). The germline V gene has CDR1 GTSNPN and CDR2 SVGIG (reference sequence). Between the trimmed V and J ends, which lost 3 bases and 7 bases, there was a span of 16 bases. The CDR3 runs to 14 residues. The CDR3 sequence: CAWSGGRVYQPQHF. The CDR3 nucleotides read TGTGCCTGGAGCGGGGGGAGGGTATACCAGCCCCAGCATTTT.

The chain joins TRBV4-1 to TRBJ2-1; D is possibly TRBD1 (5 bases). Germline CDR1 MGHRA, CDR2 YSYEKL. The V and J ends lost 4 bases and 0 bases respectively, with 13 bases between them. This CDR3 has 16 amino acids. The CDR3 DNA sequence: TGCGCCAGCAGCCCACGACAGTCCAGCTCCTACAATGAGCAGTTCTTC. Residues: CASSPRQSSSYNEQFF.

The chain couples TRBV4-3 to TRBJ2-1, with 9 nucleotides matching TRBD1. V lost 4 bases, J lost 1 base, and 8 bases stayed unmatched. The CDR3 totals 17 residues. Germline CDR1 LGHNA, CDR2 YSLEER. DNA of the CDR3: TGCGCCAGCAGCCCACAGGGGGCGGAATCATCCTACAATGAGCAGTTCTTC. The encoded protein is CASSPQGAESSYNEQFF.

The gene calls are TRBV27 and TRBJ2-2, with D perhaps TRBD2 (5 bases). The ends were cut back, 2 bases at V and 5 bases at J, with 12 bases in the middle. Germline V gives CDR1 MNHEY, CDR2 SMNVEV (reference sequence). The CDR3 spans 15 residues. The CDR3, as DNA: TGTGCCAGCAGTTTAAGACCGACGGGAACCGGGGAGCTGTTTTTT. Residues: CASSLRPTGTGELFF.

The chain is built from TRBV30 and TRBJ2-7; possible D gene TRBD1, 5 bases. Germline V gene sequence: CDR1 GTSNPN, CDR2 SVGIG (reference sequence). This CDR3 has 14 residues. V shed 1 base and J shed 6 bases, with 16 bases lying between them. CDR3 sequence reads: CAWSGRQSPLEQYF. The CDR3 bases are TGTGCCTGGAGTGGAAGACAGAGCCCCCTCGAGCAGTACTTC.